The rows below give T cell receptor beta chains drawn from one sample of a study of blood T cells in healthy people across ages. TCRdb called the 5' RACE reads again in MiXCR, with one record for every CDR3 protein. The table records about 730,000 distinct CDR3 sequences, approximately 39% of them present only once. Sequenced sample: blood. Source of these receptors: a woman between 55 and 75 years old in good health. Each CDR3 is given with its conserved first and last residue. D genes are given only for firm matches. Rows may omit the clone size; those that give it use once, few, many or a size class.

NA,TRBJ2-5,TRBV5-6,NA,TGTGCCAGCAGCTCGCCTATGACCCAGTACTTC,CASSSPMTQYF
NA,TRBJ1-6,TRBV3-1,TRBD1,TGTGCCAGCAGCCCCTTCGGACAGGGCAATTCACCCCTCCACTTT,CASSPFGQGNSPLHF
many,TRBJ2-3,TRBV12-3/TRBV12-4,NA,TGTGCCAGCAGTTTGGGGATGGTCACAGATACGCAGTATTTT,CASSLGMVTDTQYF
NA,TRBJ2-1,TRBV9,NA,TGTGCCAACAGCGTAGGGGGGGGACTCCCCTACAATGAGCAGTTCTTC,CANSVGGGLPYNEQFF
many,TRBJ2-5,TRBV3-1,TRBD1,TGTGCCAGCAGTCAGGGACAGGGTCAAGAGACCCAGTACTTC,CASSQGQGQETQYF
NA,TRBJ2-3,TRBV7-2,TRBD2,TGTGCCAGCAGCTTAGCGACACTAGCGGGAGTGGATACGCAGTATTTT,CASSLATLAGVDTQYF
NA,TRBJ2-5,TRBV6-2/TRBV6-3,TRBD2,TGTGCCAGCAGACAGACTAGCGGGAGAGAGACCCAGTACTTC,CASRQTSGRETQYF
NA,TRBJ1-1,TRBV27,NA,TGTGCCAGCAGTCTAAACAGGGTGAACACTGAAGCTTTCTTT,CASSLNRVNTEAFF
NA,TRBJ1-3,TRBV21-1,NA,TGTGCCAGCAGCAAAGTTGGCCCCGCTGGAAACACCATATATTTT,CASSKVGPAGNTIYF
few,TRBJ1-6,TRBV7-2,NA,TGTGCCAGCAGCATAGGGTATAATTCACCCCTCCACTTT,CASSIGYNSPLHF
many,TRBJ2-1,TRBV12-3/TRBV12-4,NA,TGTGCCAGCAGTCTCCGCATGTCGAGGGATGAGCAGTTCTTC,CASSLRMSRDEQFF
many,TRBJ2-3,TRBV29-1,TRBD1,TGCAGCGTTTCTTCGGGACAGGGAGCAGATACGCAGTATTTT,CSVSSGQGADTQYF
NA,TRBJ2-2,TRBV27,TRBD2,TGTGCCAGCAGTTCGGGACTAGCGCACACCGGGGAGCTGTTTTTT,CASSSGLAHTGELFF
many,TRBJ2-2,TRBV7-2,NA,TGTGCCAGCAGCTTAAATGTCGTGAGGGCGACGGGCACCGGGGAGCTGTTTTTT,CASSLNVVRATGTGELFF
many,TRBJ1-4,TRBV4-1,NA,TGCGCCAGCAGCCAAGGAACAGCCGGAGCTGAAAAACTGTTTTTT,CASSQGTAGAEKLFF
few,TRBJ1-2,TRBV7-3,NA,TGTGCCAGCAGCACCAGACACGTTCTCTATGGCTACACCTTC,CASSTRHVLYGYTF
NA,TRBJ2-1,TRBV18,NA,TGTGCCAGCTCACCACCGGGACCAGCTACTGAGCAGTTCTTC,CASSPPGPATEQFF
many,TRBJ2-7,TRBV5-1,NA,TGTGCCAGCAGCCTCGGACAGCCCTCCTACGAGCAGTACTTC,CASSLGQPSYEQYF
NA,TRBJ2-5,TRBV12-3/TRBV12-4,TRBD2,TGTGCCAGCAGATCGACCGGGACTAGCGGACAAGAGACCCAGTACTTC,CASRSTGTSGQETQYF
NA,TRBJ2-5,TRBV9,TRBD2,TGTGCCAGCAGCGTAGGAGGACTAGCGGGGGGGCCAGGGTACTTC,CASSVGGLAGGPGYF
NA,TRBJ2-2,TRBV7-6,NA,TGTGCCAGTAGCTTAGCACGCCACATGGGAAGCGGGGAGCTGTTTTTT,CASSLARHMGSGELFF
NA,TRBJ1-2,TRBV18,NA,TGTGCCAGCTCACCTAGCAGGGAATCGGGCTACACTTTC,CASSPSRESGYTF
few,TRBJ2-3,TRBV4-2,TRBD2,TGTGCCAGCAGCCTCCTAAGCGGGGGTAGCACAGATACGCAGTATTTT,CASSLLSGGSTDTQYF
NA,TRBJ2-1,TRBV20-1,NA,TGCAGTGCTAGTACCCTCGGGGGGCGGGCGAAAGAGCAGTTCTTC,CSASTLGGRAKEQFF
NA,TRBJ1-5,TRBV5-5,TRBD1,TGTGCCAGCAGCCCCAGACAGGGTATCCACAATCAGCCCCAGCATTTT,CASSPRQGIHNQPQHF
once,TRBJ2-7,TRBV12-3/TRBV12-4,NA,TGTGCCAGCAGGCTCGGGGACATCTACGAGCAGTACTTC,CASRLGDIYEQYF
many,TRBJ2-3,TRBV29-1,TRBD2,TGCAGCGTTTCTCTAGCGGCAGATACGCAGTATTTT,CSVSLAADTQYF